This TCR beta chain was captured by sequencing in a study of blood T cell repertoires in COVID-19. As for the study in general: The origin of the acute and convalescent COVID-19 samples was the United States, Italy and Spain. Sample material is recorded as cDNA or gDNA derived from T cells, B-cell-depleted T cells, or PBMCs.

The CDR3 spans 13 residues. Germline-derived CDR1 and CDR2 are SNHLY and FYNNEI. With 8 bases clipped from V and 1 base from J, the junction kept 4 bases outside the gene matches. Method: immunoSEQ multiplex PCR; TCRdb's copy keeps in-frame clones and lacks some. The sample holds roughly 150,000 clones; about 80% are singletons and the top ten take 15% to 20%. This chain joins TRBV2 and TRBJ2-5, with TRBD2 matching over 7 bases. The TCR sequence derives from a woman aged 70-85 years in a cohort exposed to, infected with or recovered from COVID-19 (not recorded which). Sequencing was performed on PBMCs or T cells enriched from blood (not recorded which). CDR3 in amino acids: CASGGGGQETQYF. The CDR3 region has the DNA TGTGCCAGCGGTGGGGGGGGCCAAGAGACCCAGTACTTC. Variable domain in full (rest from reference TRBV2 and TRBJ2-5): EPEVTQTPSHQVTQMGQEVILRCVPISNHLYFYWYRQILGQKVEFLVSFYNNEISEKSEIFDDQFSVERPDGSNFTLKIRSTKLEDSAMYFCASGGGGQETQYFGPGTRLLVL.